This T cell receptor (beta chain) came from a study of PD-L1 blockade in urothelial cancer. Study overall: About 90% of the roughly 29 patients were men whose urothelial cancer was bladder-origin. As for prior chemotherapy regimens, patients had received 0 to 3. Median T cell yield per blood sample was more than 130,000 cells.

This CDR3 region has 13 residues. Germline V gene sequence: CDR1 MNHEY, CDR2 SVGAGI. V lost 4 bases, J lost 10 bases, and 6 bases stayed unmatched. The assay was immunoSEQ multiplex PCR, and TCRdb's table has in-frame clones only and misses some. The sample has about 120,000 clones; approximately 85% are singletons. Stated time point: peripheral blood 6 weeks after treatment start. Anywhere from 1 to 8 samples came from each patient, spanning pretreatment and on-treatment. The V and J genes are TRBV6-5 and TRBJ1-1; 10 nucleotides align to TRBD1. The clonotype originates from a man aged 45-65 years with urothelial cancer. This sample comprised PBMCs, obtained around atezolizumab (anti-PD-L1) treatment. CDR3 in amino acids: CASSSGTGAGAFF. The CDR3 coding sequence is TGTGCCAGCAGTTCCGGGACAGGGGCCGGAGCTTTCTTT.